These T cell receptor beta chains were read from a single sample in a study of T cells in Graves' hyperthyroidism and ophthalmopathy. In TCRdb, the multiplex PCR reads were re-called with MiXCR into one record per CDR3 protein. This sample has roughly 660,000 distinct CDR3 sequences, with around 16% found just once. The sequenced sample was blood. These receptors were obtained from a man aged 50 to 60 with Graves' hyperthyroidism. The CDR3 runs from the conserved cysteine through the conserved F or W. The D gene is left open where the match is weak. Clone size is given for some rows only: seen once, a few or many times, or a class if the clone is expanded.

TRBJ2-1 | . | TRBV5-1 | TRBD2 | CASNIGTIGVSYNEQFF | TGCGCCAGCAACATAGGGACTATCGGCGTCTCCTACAATGAGCAGTTCTTC
TRBJ2-7 | few | TRBV10-1 | TRBD1 | CASSEATTGATYEQYF | TGCGCCAGCAGTGAGGCCACGACAGGGGCAACGTACGAGCAGTACTTC
TRBJ2-1 | once | TRBV7-9 | TRBD2 | CASRLIRGTSGTTYNEQFF | TGTGCCAGCAGATTAATTCGGGGTACTAGCGGAACAACCTACAATGAGCAGTTCTTC
TRBJ2-6 | . | TRBV20-1 | . | CSARDPGGSNVLTF | TGCAGTGCTAGAGATCCTGGGGGCTCCAACGTCCTGACTTTC
TRBJ2-3 | few | TRBV28 | TRBD2 | CASSKAGVADTQYF | TGTGCCAGCAGTAAAGCGGGAGTGGCAGATACGCAGTATTTT
TRBJ2-1 | many | TRBV2 | . | CASRPGGSYNEQFF | TGTGCCAGCAGGCCCGGCGGCTCCTACAATGAGCAGTTCTTC
TRBJ2-2 | few | TRBV14 | . | CASSQEVGAVGELFF | TGTGCCAGCAGCCAAGAAGTAGGGGCGGTCGGGGAGCTGTTTTTT
TRBJ1-4 | few | TRBV6-2/TRBV6-3 | . | CASSYHTINRGEKLFF | TGTGCCAGCAGTTACCATACGATAAACAGAGGTGAAAAACTGTTTTTT
TRBJ1-2 | few | TRBV3-1 | TRBD1 | CASSQGGQNYGYTF | TGTGCCAGCAGCCAAGGGGGACAGAACTATGGCTACACCTTC
TRBJ2-1 | many | TRBV5-1 | TRBD2 | CASSPGLADSYNEQFF | TGCGCCAGCAGCCCTGGACTAGCGGACTCCTACAATGAGCAGTTCTTC
TRBJ2-1 | few | TRBV6-2/TRBV6-3 | TRBD2 | CASSHSGREYNEQFF | TGTGCCAGCAGCCATAGCGGGAGAGAGTACAATGAGCAGTTCTTC
TRBJ2-7 | . | TRBV19 | . | CASSINGPSSYEQYF | TGTGCCAGTAGTATTAATGGGCCGAGCTCCTACGAGCAGTACTTC
TRBJ2-7 | . | TRBV3-1 | TRBD2 | CASSQRLAGVEYEQYF | TGTGCCAGCAGCCAACGGCTAGCGGGAGTAGAATACGAGCAGTACTTC
TRBJ2-7 | few | TRBV6-1 | . | CASRTHRALQFTYEQYF | TGTGCCAGCAGGACTCACAGGGCCCTACAGTTCACCTACGAGCAGTACTTC
TRBJ2-3 | . | TRBV29-1 | TRBD1 | CSVEDPDRAVTNISSTDTQYF | TGCAGCGTTGAAGATCCGGACAGGGCGGTTACAAACATATCTAGCACAGATACGCAGTATTTT
TRBJ2-3 | many | TRBV2 | TRBD2 | CASATSGVTDTQYF | TGTGCCAGCGCGACTAGCGGGGTCACAGATACGCAGTATTTT
TRBJ2-1 | many | TRBV2 | TRBD2 | CAGQRVLGGGPSNEQFF | TGTGCCGGTCAGAGGGTACTCGGGGGAGGGCCGAGCAATGAGCAGTTCTTC
TRBJ1-2 | few | TRBV6-1 | TRBD1 | CASRPGQSNYGYTF | TGTGCCAGCAGGCCGGGACAGTCTAACTATGGCTACACCTTC
TRBJ1-4 | many | TRBV5-1 | . | CASSLMGVTNEKLFF | TGCGCCAGCAGCTTGATGGGGGTTACTAATGAAAAACTGTTTTTT
TRBJ2-7 | many | TRBV2 | TRBD2 | CASKVASGSQDEQYF | TGTGCCAGCAAGGTGGCTAGCGGGAGTCAGGACGAGCAGTACTTC
TRBJ2-7 | . | TRBV5-4 | . | CASSFRDSPSYEQYF | TGTGCCAGCAGCTTCCGGGACTCCCCCTCCTACGAGCAGTACTTC
TRBJ2-7 | many | TRBV20-1 | TRBD2 | CSARVGSGRNHEQYF | TGCAGTGCTAGAGTGGGTAGCGGGAGAAACCACGAGCAGTACTTC